This TCR beta chain was sequenced in a study of control samples from healthy donors and cancer patients. This clone was detected only a few times. CDR1 is MGHDK and CDR2 is SYGVNS in the germline V gene. The V gene end was trimmed by 4 bases and the J gene end by 8 bases; junction bases not matched to a gene: 7. The CDR3 length is 14 residues. Measured with immunoSEQ multiplex PCR; TCRdb has only the in-frame clones, and not every one. The sample shows roughly 100,000 clones, about 90% of them seen only once. The chain recombines TRBV25-1 with TRBJ1-4, with 7 bases lining up with TRBD1. The receptor's source is a woman aged 18-35 years in good health. Sequenced input: blood. The DNA for the CDR3 is TGTGCCAGCAGTGTTACAGGGGTTGGGGAAAAACTGTTTTTT. Protein sequence: CASSVTGVGEKLFF.